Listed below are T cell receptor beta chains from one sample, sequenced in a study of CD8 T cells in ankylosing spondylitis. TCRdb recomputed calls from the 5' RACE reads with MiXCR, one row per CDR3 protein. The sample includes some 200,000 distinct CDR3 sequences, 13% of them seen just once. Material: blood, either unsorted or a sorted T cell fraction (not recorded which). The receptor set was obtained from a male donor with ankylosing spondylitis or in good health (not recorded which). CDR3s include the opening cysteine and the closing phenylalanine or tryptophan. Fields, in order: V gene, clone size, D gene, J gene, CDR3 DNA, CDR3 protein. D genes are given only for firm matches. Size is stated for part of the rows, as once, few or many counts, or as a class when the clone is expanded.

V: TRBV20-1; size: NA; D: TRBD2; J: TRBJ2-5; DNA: TGCTGTGCTAGCCCGCTAGCGGGCTTCTTCCAAGAGACCCAGTACTTC; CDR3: CCASPLAGFFQETQYF
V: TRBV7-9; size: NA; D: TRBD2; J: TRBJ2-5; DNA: TGTGCCAGCAGCTTCGGGACTAGCCCTTTTGAGACCCAGTACTTC; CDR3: CASSFGTSPFETQYF
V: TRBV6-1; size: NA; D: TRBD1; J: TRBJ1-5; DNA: TGTGCCAGCAGTGGAGGGGGCAGGGGGTATCAGCCCCAGCATTTT; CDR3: CASSGGGRGYQPQHF
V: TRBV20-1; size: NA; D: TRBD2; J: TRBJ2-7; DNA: TGCAGTGCTAGACCGACTAGCGGGCGCTCCTACGAGCAGTACTTC; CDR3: CSARPTSGRSYEQYF
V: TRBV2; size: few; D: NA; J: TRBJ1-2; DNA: TGTGCCAGCAGTTCCTCCGGGACATCTTCACTTGGCTACACCTTC; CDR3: CASSSSGTSSLGYTF
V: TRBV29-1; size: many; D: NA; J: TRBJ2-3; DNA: TGCAGCGTGGGGGGAGTTACAGATACGCAGTATTTT; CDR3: CSVGGVTDTQYF
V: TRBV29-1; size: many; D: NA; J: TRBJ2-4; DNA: TGCAGCGTTAGGGGGGGAGACAGCAAAAACATTCAGTACTTC; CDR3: CSVRGGDSKNIQYF
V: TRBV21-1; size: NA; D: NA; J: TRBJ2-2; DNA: TGTGCCAGCAGCTCAAGACAGGGAAGAGCGGACACCGGGGAGCTGTTTTTT; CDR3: CASSSRQGRADTGELFF
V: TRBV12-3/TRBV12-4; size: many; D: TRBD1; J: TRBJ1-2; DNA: TGTGCCAGCAGAAAGACAGGGGAAGAATATGGCTACACCTTC; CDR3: CASRKTGEEYGYTF
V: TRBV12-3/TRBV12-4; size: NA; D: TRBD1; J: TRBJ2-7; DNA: TGTGCCAGCAGCCCGGGACAGGGATCTGACGAGCAGTACTTC; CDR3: CASSPGQGSDEQYF
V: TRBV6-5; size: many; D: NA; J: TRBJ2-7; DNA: TGTGCCAGCAGTTACGGGAGTCCCTACGAGCAGTACTTC; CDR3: CASSYGSPYEQYF
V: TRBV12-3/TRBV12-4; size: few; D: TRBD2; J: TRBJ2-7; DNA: TGTGCCAGCAGTTTAACGGGACTAGGTGACACCTACGAGCAGTACTTC; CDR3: CASSLTGLGDTYEQYF
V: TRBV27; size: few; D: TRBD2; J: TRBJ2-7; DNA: TGTGCCAGCAGGGGAAGGCCTAGCGGGAGGAGGTCCTACGAGCAGTACTTC; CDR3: CASRGRPSGRRSYEQYF
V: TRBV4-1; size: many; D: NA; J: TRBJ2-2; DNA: TGCGCCAGCAGCCAAGAGGGGGCACGTACCGGGGAGCTGTTTTTT; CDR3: CASSQEGARTGELFF
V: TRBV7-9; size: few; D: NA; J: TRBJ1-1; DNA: TGTGCCAGCGAACCAGGATTGGGCACTGAAGCTTTCTTT; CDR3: CASEPGLGTEAFF
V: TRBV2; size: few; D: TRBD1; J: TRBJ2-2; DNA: TGTGCCAGCAGTGATGCGGGACAGGGGCTCACCGGGGAGCTGTTTTTT; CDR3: CASSDAGQGLTGELFF
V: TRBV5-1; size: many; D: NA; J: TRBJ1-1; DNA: TGCGCCAGCAGCTTGGGAGGCAGGGAGGAGGGGAACACTGAAGCTTTCTTT; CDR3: CASSLGGREEGNTEAFF
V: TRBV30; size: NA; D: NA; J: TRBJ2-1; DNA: TGTGCCTGGAGTGTGGACGAAAACAATGAGCAGTTCTTC; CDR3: CAWSVDENNEQFF
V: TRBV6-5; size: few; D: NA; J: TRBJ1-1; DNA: TGTGCCAGCAGTTACTCGAGGGCGGGGCTCACTTTGAACACTGAAGCTTTCTTT; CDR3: CASSYSRAGLTLNTEAFF
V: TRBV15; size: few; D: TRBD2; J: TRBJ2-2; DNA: TGTGCCACCACCTTTAGCGGGGCCGGGGCCGGGGAGCTGTTTTTT; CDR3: CATTFSGAGAGELFF
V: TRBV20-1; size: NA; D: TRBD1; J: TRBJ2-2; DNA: TGCAGTGCTAGACAGGGGGAATACACCGGGGAGCTGTTTTTT; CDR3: CSARQGEYTGELFF
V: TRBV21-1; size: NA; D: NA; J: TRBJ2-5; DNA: TGTGCCAGCAATCGAAACGGGAACCAAGAGACCCAGTACTTC; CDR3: CASNRNGNQETQYF
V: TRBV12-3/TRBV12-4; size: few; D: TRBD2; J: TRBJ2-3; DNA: TGTGCCAGCAGCCTGACTAGCGGGAACACAGATACGCAGTATTTT; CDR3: CASSLTSGNTDTQYF
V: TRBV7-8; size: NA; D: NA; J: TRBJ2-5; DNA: TGTGCCAGCAGCTTAGAATTCTCTGATCAAGAGACCCAGTACTTC; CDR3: CASSLEFSDQETQYF
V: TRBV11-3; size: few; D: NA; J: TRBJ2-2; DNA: TGTGCCAGCAGCTTAGTTAACGCCGGGGAGCTGTTTTTT; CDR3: CASSLVNAGELFF
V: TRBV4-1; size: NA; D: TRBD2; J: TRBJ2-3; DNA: TGCGCCAGCAGCCAAGCCCCGGGACTAGAAGATACGCAGTATTTT; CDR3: CASSQAPGLEDTQYF
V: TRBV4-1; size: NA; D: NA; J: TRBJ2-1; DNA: TGCGCCAGCAGCCAAGTGGGCATGGGATACAATGAGCAGTTCTTC; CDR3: CASSQVGMGYNEQFF
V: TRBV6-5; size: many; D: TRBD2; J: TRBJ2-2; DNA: TGTGCCAGCAGCGGGGGGGCCGGGGAGCTGTTTTTT; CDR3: CASSGGAGELFF
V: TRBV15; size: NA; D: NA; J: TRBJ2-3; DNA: TGTGCCACCAGCGGTACTTTACCCGATACGCAGTATTTT; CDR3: CATSGTLPDTQYF
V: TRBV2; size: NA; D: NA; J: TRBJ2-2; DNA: TGTGCCAGCAATAGTTGGGAGGTTGGCACCGGGGAGCTGTTTTTT; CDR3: CASNSWEVGTGELFF
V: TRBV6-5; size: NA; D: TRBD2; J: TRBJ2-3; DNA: TGTGCCAGCAGTTACGCGACGGGAGGGCCGGATACGCAGTATTTT; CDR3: CASSYATGGPDTQYF
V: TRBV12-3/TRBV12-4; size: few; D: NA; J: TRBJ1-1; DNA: TGTGCCAGCAGACCACGCGGCTCTGAAGCTTTCTTT; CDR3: CASRPRGSEAFF
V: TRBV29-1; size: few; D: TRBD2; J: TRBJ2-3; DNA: TGCAGCGCTGTTGGGATAGCCGATCAGGGAGGGGACACAGATACGCAGTATTTT; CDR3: CSAVGIADQGGDTDTQYF
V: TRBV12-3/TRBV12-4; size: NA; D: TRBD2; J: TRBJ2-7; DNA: TGTGCCAGCAGGGGACTAGCCTCCTACGAGCAGTACTTC; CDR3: CASRGLASYEQYF
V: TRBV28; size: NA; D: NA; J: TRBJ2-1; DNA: TGTGCCAGCAGTTTATACTGGAGCGAGGAGCAGTTCTTC; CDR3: CASSLYWSEEQFF
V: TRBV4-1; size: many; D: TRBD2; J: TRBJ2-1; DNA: TGCGCCAGCAGCCGCCTGACTAGCTCGCTGGGTGAGCAGTTCTTC; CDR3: CASSRLTSSLGEQFF
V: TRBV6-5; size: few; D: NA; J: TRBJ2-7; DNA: TGTGCCAGCAGTTACACCGCCTCGTCCGGCTACGAGCAGTACTTC; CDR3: CASSYTASSGYEQYF
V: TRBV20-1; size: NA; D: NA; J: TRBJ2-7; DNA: TGCAGTGCTAGTCATGGGGGCTCCTCCTACGAGCAGTACTTC; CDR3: CSASHGGSSYEQYF
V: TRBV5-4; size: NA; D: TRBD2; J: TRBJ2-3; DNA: TGTGCCAGCAGGCCCCGCGGGGGTCCCACAGATACGCAGTATTTT; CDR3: CASRPRGGPTDTQYF
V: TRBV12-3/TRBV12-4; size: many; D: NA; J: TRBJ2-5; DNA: TGTGCCAGCAGTAGCACCTACCAAGAGACCCAGTACTTC; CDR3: CASSSTYQETQYF
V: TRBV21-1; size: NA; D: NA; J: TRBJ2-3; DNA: TGTGCCAGCAGCAAAAGGGGACCGCGCACAGATACGCAGTATTTT; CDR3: CASSKRGPRTDTQYF
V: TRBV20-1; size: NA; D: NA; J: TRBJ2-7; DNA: TGCAGTGCTAGAGATAGACAGGCCTATTCCTACGAGCAGTACTTC; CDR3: CSARDRQAYSYEQYF
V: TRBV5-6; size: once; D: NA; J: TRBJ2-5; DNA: TGTGCCAGCAGCTCGTCCCGTTTGGGGACCGGGACCCAGTACTTC; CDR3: CASSSSRLGTGTQYF